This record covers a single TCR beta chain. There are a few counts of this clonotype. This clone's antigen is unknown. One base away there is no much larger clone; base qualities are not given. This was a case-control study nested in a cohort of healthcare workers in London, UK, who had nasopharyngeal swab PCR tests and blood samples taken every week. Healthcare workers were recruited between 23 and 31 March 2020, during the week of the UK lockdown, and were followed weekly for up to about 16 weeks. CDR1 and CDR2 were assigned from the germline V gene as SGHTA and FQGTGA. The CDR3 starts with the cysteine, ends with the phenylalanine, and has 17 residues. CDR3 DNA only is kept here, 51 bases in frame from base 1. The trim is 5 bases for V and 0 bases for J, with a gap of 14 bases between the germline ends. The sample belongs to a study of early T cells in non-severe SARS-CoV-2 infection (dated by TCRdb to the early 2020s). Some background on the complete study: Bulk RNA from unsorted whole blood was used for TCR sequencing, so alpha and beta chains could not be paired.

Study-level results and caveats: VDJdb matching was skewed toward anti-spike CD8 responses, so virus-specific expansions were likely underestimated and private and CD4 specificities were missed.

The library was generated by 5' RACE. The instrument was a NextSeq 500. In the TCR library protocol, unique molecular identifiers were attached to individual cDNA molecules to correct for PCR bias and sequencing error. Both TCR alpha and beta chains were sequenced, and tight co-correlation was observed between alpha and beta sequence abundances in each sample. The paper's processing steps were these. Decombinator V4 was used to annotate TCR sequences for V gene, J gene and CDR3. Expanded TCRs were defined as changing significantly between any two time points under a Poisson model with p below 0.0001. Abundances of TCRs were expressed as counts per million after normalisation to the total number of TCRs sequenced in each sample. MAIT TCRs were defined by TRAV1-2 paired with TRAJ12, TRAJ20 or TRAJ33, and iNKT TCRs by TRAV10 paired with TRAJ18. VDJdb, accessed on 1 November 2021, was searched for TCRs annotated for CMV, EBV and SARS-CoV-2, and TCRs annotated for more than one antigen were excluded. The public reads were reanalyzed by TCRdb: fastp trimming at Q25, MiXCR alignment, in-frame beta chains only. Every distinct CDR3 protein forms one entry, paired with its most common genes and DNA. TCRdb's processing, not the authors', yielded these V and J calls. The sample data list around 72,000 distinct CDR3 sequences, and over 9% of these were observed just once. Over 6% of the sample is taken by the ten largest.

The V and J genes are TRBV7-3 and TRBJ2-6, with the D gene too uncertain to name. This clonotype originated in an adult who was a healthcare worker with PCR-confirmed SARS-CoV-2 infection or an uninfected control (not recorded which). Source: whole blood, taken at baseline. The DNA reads TGTGCCAGCAGCCCACCGCCACGCGTCTCTGGGGCCAACGTCCTGACTTTC. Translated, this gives CASSPPPRVSGANVLTF.